A selection of T cell receptor beta chains follows, all from one sample in a study of blood T cell repertoires in COVID-19. Method: immunoSEQ multiplex PCR; TCRdb's copy keeps in-frame clones and lacks some. The sample carries over 250,000 clones, 65% to 90% recorded once. Sequencing input: peripheral blood. Receptor source: a human donor in a cohort sampled during active COVID-19. Both conserved end residues are part of each CDR3.

TRBV6-6	TRBJ2-2	14	CASSFSGPTGELFF
TRBV2	TRBJ1-4	14	CASRRRDLQEKLFF
TRBV9	TRBJ2-7	13	CASSVDYRAEQYF
TRBV19	TRBJ1-1	14	CASSSGRGNTEAFF
TRBV15	TRBJ2-7	13	CATTSGPSSEQYF
TRBV9	TRBJ2-2	15	CASSVRDSHTGELFF
TRBV19	TRBJ2-3	15	CASTNSGLSRDTQYF
TRBV18	TRBJ1-1	13	CASSPGQGTEAFF
TRBV18	TRBJ1-1	15	CASSPQTGANTEAFF
TRBV6-5	TRBJ1-5	15	CASSRDRGINQPQHF
TRBV18	TRBJ2-7	15	CASSPSTGSMGEQYF
TRBV7-9	TRBJ2-1	11	CASTESNEQFF
TRBV20-1	TRBJ1-1	11	CSAEGDTEAFF
TRBV6-5	TRBJ1-2	12	CASFREDYGYTF
TRBV6-5	TRBJ1-6	14	CASSPTGGDSPLHF